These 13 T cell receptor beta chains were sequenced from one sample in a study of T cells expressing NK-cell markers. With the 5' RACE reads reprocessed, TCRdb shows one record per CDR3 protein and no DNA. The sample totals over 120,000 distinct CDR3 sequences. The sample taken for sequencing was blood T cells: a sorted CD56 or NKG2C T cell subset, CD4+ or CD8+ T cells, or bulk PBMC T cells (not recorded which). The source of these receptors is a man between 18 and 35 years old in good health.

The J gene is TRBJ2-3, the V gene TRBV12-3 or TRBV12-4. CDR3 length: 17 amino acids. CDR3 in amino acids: CASSSYGVGSSTDTQYF.

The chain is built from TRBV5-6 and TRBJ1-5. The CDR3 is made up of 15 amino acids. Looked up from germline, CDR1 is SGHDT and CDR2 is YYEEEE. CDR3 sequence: CASSLAGKSNQPQHF. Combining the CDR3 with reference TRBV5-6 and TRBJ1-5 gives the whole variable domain DAGVTQSPTHLIKTRGQQVTLRCSPKSGHDTVSWYQQALGQGPQFIFQYYEEEERQRGNFPDRFSGHQFPNYSSELNVNALLLGDSALYLCASSLAGKSNQPQHFGDGTRLSIL.

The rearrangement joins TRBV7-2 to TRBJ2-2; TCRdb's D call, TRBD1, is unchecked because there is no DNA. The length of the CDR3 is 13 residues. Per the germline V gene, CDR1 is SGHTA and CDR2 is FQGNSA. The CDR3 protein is CASSLDTTGELFF.

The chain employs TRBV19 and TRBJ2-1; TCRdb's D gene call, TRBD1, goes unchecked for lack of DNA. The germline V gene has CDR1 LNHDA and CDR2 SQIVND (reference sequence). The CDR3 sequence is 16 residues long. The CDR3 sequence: CASSIDGPGSYNEQFF.

CDR3 residues: CATAGSSGTDTQYF. The V and J genes are TRBV15 and TRBJ2-3; TCRdb proposes TRBD2, but this gene call is untestable without DNA. Germline V gene lookup returns CDR1 LNHNV and CDR2 YYDKDF (reference sequence). There are 14 residues in the CDR3. The variable domain in full, completed from reference TRBV15 and TRBJ2-3, reads DAMVIQNPRYQVTQFGKPVTLSCSQTLNHNVMYWYQQKSSQAPKLLFHYYDKDFNNEADTPDNFQSRRPNTSFCFLDIRSPGLGDTAMYLCATAGSSGTDTQYFGPGTRLTVL.

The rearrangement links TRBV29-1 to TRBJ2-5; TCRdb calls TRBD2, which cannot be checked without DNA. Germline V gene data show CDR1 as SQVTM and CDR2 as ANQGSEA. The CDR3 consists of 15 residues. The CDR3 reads CSVETLAGGMETQYF.

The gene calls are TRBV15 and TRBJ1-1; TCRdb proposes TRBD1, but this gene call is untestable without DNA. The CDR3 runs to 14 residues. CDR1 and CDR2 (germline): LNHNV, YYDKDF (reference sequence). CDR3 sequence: CATSRVGDGTEAFF. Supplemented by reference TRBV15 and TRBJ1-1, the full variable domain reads DAMVIQNPRYQVTQFGKPVTLSCSQTLNHNVMYWYQQKSSQAPKLLFHYYDKDFNNEADTPDNFQSRRPNTSFCFLDIRSPGLGDTAMYLCATSRVGDGTEAFFGQGTRLTVV.

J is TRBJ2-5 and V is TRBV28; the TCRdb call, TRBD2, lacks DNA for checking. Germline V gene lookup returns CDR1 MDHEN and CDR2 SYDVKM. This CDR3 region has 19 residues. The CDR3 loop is CASSISFDSGSPIQETQYF.

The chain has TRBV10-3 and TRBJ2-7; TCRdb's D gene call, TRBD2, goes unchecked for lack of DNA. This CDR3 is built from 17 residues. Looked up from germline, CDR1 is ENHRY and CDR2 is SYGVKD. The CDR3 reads CAISESWGLARTYEQYF.

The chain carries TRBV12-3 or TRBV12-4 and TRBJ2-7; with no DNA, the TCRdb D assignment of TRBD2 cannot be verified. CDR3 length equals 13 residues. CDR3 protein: CASSPGLVAEQYF.

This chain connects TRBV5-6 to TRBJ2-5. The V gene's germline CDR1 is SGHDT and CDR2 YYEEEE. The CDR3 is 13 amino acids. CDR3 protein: CASSLGDKETQYF.

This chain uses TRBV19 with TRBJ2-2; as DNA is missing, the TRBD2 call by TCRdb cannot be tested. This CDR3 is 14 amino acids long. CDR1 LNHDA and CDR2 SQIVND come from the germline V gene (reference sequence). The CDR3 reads CASRPGLNTGELVF.

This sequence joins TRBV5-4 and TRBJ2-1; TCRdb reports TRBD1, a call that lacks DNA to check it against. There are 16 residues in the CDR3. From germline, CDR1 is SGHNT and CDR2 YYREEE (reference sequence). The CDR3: CASSWGAGKGNNEQFF. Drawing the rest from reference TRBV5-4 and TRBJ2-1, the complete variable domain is ETGVTQSPTHLIKTRGQQVTLRCSSQSGHNTVSWYQQALGQGPQFIFQYYREEENGRGNFPPRFSGLQFPNYSSELNVNALELDDSALYLCASSWGAGKGNNEQFFGPGTRLTVL.